These 14 T cell receptor beta chains were sequenced from one sample in a study of blood T cell repertoires in COVID-19 (dated by TCRdb to the early 2020s). The library came from the immunoSEQ multiplex PCR assay. Sourced from immuneACCESS, this table was stored by TCRdb with only in-frame sequences that have V and J called. A share of the clones is absent; for the studies checked, an unresolved V gene accounts for under half, and the remainder has no known explanation. Here the sample has more than 200,000 clones; approximately 86% occur a single time. In total, the top ten clones hold about 2% of the sample. Material: peripheral blood. Receptors were obtained from a man aged 30 to 45 with active or convalescent COVID-19.

This sequence joins TRBV7-3 and TRBJ1-1; the match to TRBD1 covers 7 bases. Trimming took 9 bases from V and 3 from J; bases not matched to a gene: 7. Germline V gives CDR1 SGHTA, CDR2 FQGTGA. This CDR3 contains 13 residues. CDR3: CARYRGAYTEAFF. CDR3 coding DNA: TGTGCCAGATACAGGGGCGCTTACACTGAAGCTTTCTTT.

Only a few counts were recorded for this clone. The chain has TRBV3-1 (or the pseudogene TRBV3-2) and TRBJ2-1, with D tentatively TRBD2 (6 bases). The germline V gene encodes CDR1 LGHDT and CDR2 YNNKEL (reference sequence). The CDR3 sequence is 14 residues long. Trimming shortened V by 3 bases and J by 11 bases, and 17 bases separated the two germline ends. The CDR3 DNA reads TGTGCCAGCAGCCAGACTGGGGGTCGGGGGAAGCAGTTCTTC. Its protein is CASSQTGGRGKQFF.

The chain is built from TRBV14 and TRBJ2-1; 11 bases are a match to TRBD2. CDR3 size: 13 residues. V was pared by 1 base and J by 15 bases, with 5 bases of the junction left unmatched. CDR1 is SGHDN and CDR2 is FVKESK in the germline V gene. The CDR3 protein is CASSQGLAGPPFF. The CDR3 region has the DNA TGTGCCAGCAGCCAAGGACTAGCGGGGCCCCCGTTCTTC.

This sequence joins TRBV12-3 or TRBV12-4 and TRBJ2-1; 7 nucleotides align to TRBD1. CDR3 length equals 13 residues. V lost 3 bases, J lost 9 bases, and 5 bases stayed unmatched. The DNA of the CDR3 is TGTGCCAGCAGTTTGGGGACAGTCGGTGAGCAGTTCTTC. The encoded protein is CASSLGTVGEQFF.

With respect to this clone: This same CDR3 is encoded by further DNA sequences in the sample. J is TRBJ2-1 and V is TRBV9; 11 positions match TRBD2. There are 15 residues in the CDR3. The germline V gene encodes CDR1 SGDLS and CDR2 YYNGEE. V shed 4 bases and J 4 bases; nucleotides not matched to a gene: 4. As DNA, the CDR3 is TGTGCCAGCAGCCCCGGGACTAGCGGTTACAATGAGCAGTTCTTC. Its translation is CASSPGTSGYNEQFF.

This clone was recorded a few times. The J gene is TRBJ1-1, the V gene TRBV2; 12 nucleotides match TRBD1. This CDR3 is built from 14 residues. Germline trimming cut 5 bases from V and 9 bases from J; bases unmatched to any gene: 7. Germline V lookup: CDR1 SNHLY, CDR2 FYNNEI. The CDR3 loop reads CASSLSGTGGQAFF. CDR3 in DNA: TGTGCCAGCAGTCTTTCCGGGACAGGGGGCCAAGCTTTCTTT.

A few counts support this clone. V is TRBV6-6 and J is TRBJ2-5; D remains unclear. There are 12 residues in the CDR3. Germline V CDR1 and CDR2: MNHNY, SVGAGI (reference sequence). V gave up 7 bases and J gave up 5 bases, with 11 bases separating them. CDR3 sequence reads: CASTRSAETQYF. The CDR3 DNA follows: TGTGCCAGCACTCGTTCAGCGGAGACCCAGTACTTC.

This clone was seen a single time. The CDR3 bases are TGCAGCGTTGAATCGGACTTCTTCTATGGCTACACCTTC. Its translation: CSVESDFFYGYTF. V usage is TRBV29-1 and J usage is TRBJ1-2; unclear D gene. The CDR3 runs 13 residues. The germline V gene has CDR1 SQVTM and CDR2 ANQGSEA. Trimming removed 2 bases from V and 4 bases from J, with 11 bases in between. The full variable domain, with the rest looked up from reference TRBV29-1 and TRBJ1-2, is SAVISQKPSRDICQRGTSLTIQCQVDSQVTMMFWYRQQPGQSLTLIATANQGSEATYESGFVIDKFPISRPNLTFSTLTVSNMSPEDSSIYLCSVESDFFYGYTFGSGTRLTVV.

This clone has just a few counts. This chain joins TRBV4-2 and TRBJ2-1, with no clear D. The CDR3 loop spans 13 amino acids. CDR1 LGHNA and CDR2 YNFKEQ come from the germline V gene. V lost 1 base and J 7 bases, leaving 8 bases between the germline ends. The CDR3 DNA follows: TGTGCCAGCAGCCAAGTAGTCGGTAATGAGCAGTTCTTC. Encoded protein: CASSQVVGNEQFF.

As concerns this clone: The sample contains more than one DNA sequence encoding this CDR3. The V gene is TRBV19, the J gene TRBJ2-2, with 7 bases matching TRBD1. Germline lookup yields CDR1 LNHDA and CDR2 SQIVND (reference sequence). The CDR3 totals 16 residues. The junction had 8 bases not matched to a gene; V was cut back by 5 bases and J by 2 bases. This CDR3 is CASSAPGTANTGELFF. The CDR3 bases are TGTGCCAGTAGTGCCCCCGGGACAGCCAACACCGGGGAGCTGTTTTTT. Variable domain in full (rest from reference TRBV19 and TRBJ2-2): DGGITQSPKYLFRKEGQNVTLSCEQNLNHDAMYWYRQDPGQGLRLIYYSQIVNDFQKGDIAEGYSVSREKKESFPLTVTSAQKNPTAFYLCASSAPGTANTGELFFGEGSRLTVL.

This clone was seen more than once but under ten times. This chain connects TRBV25-1 to TRBJ2-1, with TRBD2 identical over 13 bases. This CDR3 comprises 18 residues. CDR1 is MGHDK and CDR2 is SYGVNS in the germline V gene. V lost 4 bases, J lost 0 bases, and 6 bases stayed unmatched. This CDR3 is CASSGGTSGDSSYNEQFF. In DNA form, the CDR3 reads TGTGCCAGCAGTGGGGGGACTAGCGGGGATAGCTCCTACAATGAGCAGTTCTTC. Variable domain in full (rest from reference TRBV25-1 and TRBJ2-1): EADIYQTPRYLVIGTGKKITLECSQTMGHDKMYWYQQDPGMELHLIHYSYGVNSTEKGDLSSESTVSRIRTEHFPLTLESARPSHTSQYLCASSGGTSGDSSYNEQFFGPGTRLTVL.

This clone was counted a few times. V gene TRBV6-5 combines with J gene TRBJ2-7; TRBD2 is a possible D gene (5 bases). The V and J ends lost 2 bases and 6 bases respectively, with 14 bases between them. Germline CDR1 and CDR2: MNHEY and SVGAGI. The length of the CDR3 is 14 residues. This CDR3 is CASSYGSQDSEQYF. The CDR3 DNA reads as TGTGCCAGCAGTTACGGCTCGCAGGACTCCGAGCAGTACTTC.

This chain uses TRBV11-3 with TRBJ2-7; 8 bases agree with TRBD1. From germline, CDR1 is SGHNT and CDR2 YENEEA. V lost 1 base, J lost 2 bases, and 1 base stayed unmatched. This CDR3 has 14 amino acids. DNA of the CDR3: TGTGCCAGCAGCTTAGGGACAGGGCCCTACGAGCAGTACTTC. Translated: CASSLGTGPYEQYF.

The rearrangement joins TRBV2 to TRBJ2-7, with unresolved D. CDR3 length: 13 amino acids. V was shortened by 4 bases and J by 4 bases, with 11 bases between the two germline ends. Germline V gives CDR1 SNHLY, CDR2 FYNNEI. CDR3 sequence: CASSGKQLYEQYF. CDR3 coding DNA: TGTGCCAGCAGTGGCAAACAGTTATACGAGCAGTACTTC.